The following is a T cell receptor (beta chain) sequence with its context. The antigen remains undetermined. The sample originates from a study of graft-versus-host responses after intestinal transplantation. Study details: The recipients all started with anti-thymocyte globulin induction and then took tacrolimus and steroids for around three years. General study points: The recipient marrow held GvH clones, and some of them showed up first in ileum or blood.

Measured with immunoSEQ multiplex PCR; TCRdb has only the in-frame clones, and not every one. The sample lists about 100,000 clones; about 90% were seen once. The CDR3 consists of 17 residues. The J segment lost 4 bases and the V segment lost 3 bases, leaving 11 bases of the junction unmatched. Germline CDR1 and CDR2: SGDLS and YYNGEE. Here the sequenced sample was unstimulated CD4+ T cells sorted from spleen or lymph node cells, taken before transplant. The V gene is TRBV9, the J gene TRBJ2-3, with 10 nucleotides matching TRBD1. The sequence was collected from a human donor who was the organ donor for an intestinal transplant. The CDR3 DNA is TGTGCCAGCAGCGAGGTTAGGGGACAGGGGCTCTCAGATACGCAGTATTTT. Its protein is CASSEVRGQGLSDTQYF.